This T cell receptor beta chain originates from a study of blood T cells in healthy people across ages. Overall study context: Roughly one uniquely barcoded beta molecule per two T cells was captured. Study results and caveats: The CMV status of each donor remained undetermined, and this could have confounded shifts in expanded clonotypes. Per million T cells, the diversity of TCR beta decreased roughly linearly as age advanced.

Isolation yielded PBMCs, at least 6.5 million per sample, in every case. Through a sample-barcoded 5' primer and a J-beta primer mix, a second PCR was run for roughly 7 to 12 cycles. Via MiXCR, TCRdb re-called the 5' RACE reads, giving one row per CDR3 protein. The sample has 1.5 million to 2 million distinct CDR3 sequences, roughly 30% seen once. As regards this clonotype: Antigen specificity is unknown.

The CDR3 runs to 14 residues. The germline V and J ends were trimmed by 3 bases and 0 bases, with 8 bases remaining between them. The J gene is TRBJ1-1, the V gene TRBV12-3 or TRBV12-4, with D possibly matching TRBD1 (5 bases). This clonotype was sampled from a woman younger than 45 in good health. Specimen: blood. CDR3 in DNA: TGTGCCAGCAGTTTTCAGGGCCTGAACACTGAAGCTTTCTTT. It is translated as CASSFQGLNTEAFF.